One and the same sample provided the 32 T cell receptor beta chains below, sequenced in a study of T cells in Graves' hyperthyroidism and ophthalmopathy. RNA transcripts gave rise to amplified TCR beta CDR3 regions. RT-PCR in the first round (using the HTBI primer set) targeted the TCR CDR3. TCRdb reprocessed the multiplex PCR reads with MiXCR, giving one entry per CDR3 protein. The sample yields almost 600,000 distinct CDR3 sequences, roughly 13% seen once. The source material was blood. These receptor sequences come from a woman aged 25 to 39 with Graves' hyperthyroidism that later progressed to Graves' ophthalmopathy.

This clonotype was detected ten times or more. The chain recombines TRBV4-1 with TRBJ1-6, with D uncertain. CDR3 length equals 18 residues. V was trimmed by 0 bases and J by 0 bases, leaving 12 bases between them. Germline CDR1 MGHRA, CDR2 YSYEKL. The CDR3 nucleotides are TGCGCCAGCAGCCAAGATGGCCCTTGGAGCTCCTATAATTCACCCCTCCACTTT. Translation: CASSQDGPWSSYNSPLHF.

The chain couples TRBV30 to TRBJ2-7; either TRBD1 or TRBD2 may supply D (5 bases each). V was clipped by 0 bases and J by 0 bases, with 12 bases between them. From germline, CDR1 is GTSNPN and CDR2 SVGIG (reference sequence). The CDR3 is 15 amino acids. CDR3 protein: CAWSVFSGGSYEQYF. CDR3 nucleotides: TGTGCCTGGAGTGTATTTAGTGGGGGCTCCTACGAGCAGTACTTC.

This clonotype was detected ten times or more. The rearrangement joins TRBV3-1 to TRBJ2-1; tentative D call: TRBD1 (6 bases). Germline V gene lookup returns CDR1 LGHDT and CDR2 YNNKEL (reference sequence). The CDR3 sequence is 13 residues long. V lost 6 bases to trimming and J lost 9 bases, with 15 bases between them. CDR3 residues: CASRPHRASEQFF. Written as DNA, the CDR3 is TGTGCCAGCAGACCACACAGGGCTTCTGAGCAGTTCTTC.

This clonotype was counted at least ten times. In nucleotides, the CDR3 is TGCAGTGCTCCCGCGGGTTTAGCTGCCTACAATGAGCAGTTCTTC. Encoded protein: CSAPAGLAAYNEQFF. The chain couples TRBV20-1 to TRBJ2-1, with D possibly TRBD2 on 5 matching bases. This CDR3 comprises 15 residues. Germline V lookup: CDR1 DFQATT, CDR2 SNEGSKA (reference sequence). Trimming took off 5 bases at V and 2 bases at J, with 16 bases between the two ends.

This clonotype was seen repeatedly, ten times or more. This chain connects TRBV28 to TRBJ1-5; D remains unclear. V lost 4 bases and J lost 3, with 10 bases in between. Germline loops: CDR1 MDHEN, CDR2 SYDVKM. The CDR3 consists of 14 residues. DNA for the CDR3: TGTGCCAGCAGTTCCTCCCTGAACAATCAGCCCCAGCATTTT. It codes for CASSSSLNNQPQHF.

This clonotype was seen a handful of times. This chain's CDR3 is CASSQVLSAGPAYEQYF. CDR3 DNA: TGCGCCAGCAGCCAAGTCTTATCTGCGGGCCCAGCCTACGAGCAGTACTTC. This chain uses TRBV4-1 with TRBJ2-7; tentatively, D is TRBD2 (5 bases). Trimming shortened V by 1 base and J by 2 bases, and 18 bases separated the two germline ends. The germline V gene has CDR1 MGHRA and CDR2 YSYEKL. The CDR3 is 17 residues long.

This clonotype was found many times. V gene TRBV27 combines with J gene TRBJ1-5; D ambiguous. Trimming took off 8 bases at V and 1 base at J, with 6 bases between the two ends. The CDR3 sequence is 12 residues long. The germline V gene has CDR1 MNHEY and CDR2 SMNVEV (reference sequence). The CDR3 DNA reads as TGTGCCAGCGGGCGGAGCAATCAGCCCCAGCATTTT. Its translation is CASGRSNQPQHF.

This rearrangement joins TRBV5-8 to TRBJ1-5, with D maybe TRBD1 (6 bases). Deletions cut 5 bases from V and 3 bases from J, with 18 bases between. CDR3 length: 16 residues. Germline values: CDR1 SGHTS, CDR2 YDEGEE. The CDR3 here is CASRSGARAHNQPQHF. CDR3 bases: TGTGCCAGCAGGTCGGGGGCGAGGGCCCACAATCAGCCCCAGCATTTT.

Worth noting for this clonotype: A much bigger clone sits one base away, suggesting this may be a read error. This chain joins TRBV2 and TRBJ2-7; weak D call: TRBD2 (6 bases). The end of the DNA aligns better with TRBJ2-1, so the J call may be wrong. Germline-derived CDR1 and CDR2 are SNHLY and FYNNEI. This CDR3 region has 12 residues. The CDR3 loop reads CASGRKSYEQFF. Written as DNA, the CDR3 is TGTGCCAGCGGGAGGAAGTCCTACGAGCAGTTCTTC.

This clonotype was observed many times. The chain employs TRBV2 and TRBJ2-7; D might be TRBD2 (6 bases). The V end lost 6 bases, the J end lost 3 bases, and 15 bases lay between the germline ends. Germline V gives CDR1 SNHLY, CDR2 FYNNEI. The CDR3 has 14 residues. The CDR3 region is CASRVNAGNYEQYF. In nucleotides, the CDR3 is TGTGCCAGCAGGGTCAATGCGGGGAACTACGAGCAGTACTTC.

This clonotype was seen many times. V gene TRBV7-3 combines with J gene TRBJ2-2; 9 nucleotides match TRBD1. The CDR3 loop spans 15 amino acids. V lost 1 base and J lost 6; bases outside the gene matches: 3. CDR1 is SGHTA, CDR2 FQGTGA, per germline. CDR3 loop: CASSLIRTGAGELFF. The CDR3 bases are TGTGCCAGCAGCTTAATCCGGACAGGGGCCGGGGAGCTGTTTTTT.

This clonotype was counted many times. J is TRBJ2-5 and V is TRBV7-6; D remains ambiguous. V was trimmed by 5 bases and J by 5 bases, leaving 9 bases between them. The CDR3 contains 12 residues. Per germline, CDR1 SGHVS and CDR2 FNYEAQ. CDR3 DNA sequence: TGTGCCAGCAGCCTAAACGTGGAGACCCAGTACTTC. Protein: CASSLNVETQYF.

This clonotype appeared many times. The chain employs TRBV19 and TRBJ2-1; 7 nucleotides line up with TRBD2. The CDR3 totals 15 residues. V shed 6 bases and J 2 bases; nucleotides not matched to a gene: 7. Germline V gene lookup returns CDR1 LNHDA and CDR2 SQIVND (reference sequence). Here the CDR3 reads CASRLSGTTYNEQFF. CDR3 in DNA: TGTGCCAGTAGGCTGAGCGGGACCACCTACAATGAGCAGTTCTTC.

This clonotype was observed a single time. The CDR3 reads CASSVMGYEQYF. DNA for the CDR3: TGCGCCAGCAGCGTGATGGGGTACGAGCAGTACTTC. The rearrangement uses TRBV5-1 and TRBJ2-7, with unresolved D. The CDR3 has 12 amino acids. The V and J ends lost 4 bases and 4 bases respectively, with 9 bases between them. Germline CDR1 SGHRS, CDR2 YFSETQ. The variable domain in full, completed from reference TRBV5-1 and TRBJ2-7, reads KAGVTQTPRYLIKTRGQQVTLSCSPISGHRSVSWYQQTPGQGLQFLFEYFSETQRNKGNFPGRFSGRQFSNSRSEMNVSTLELGDSALYLCASSVMGYEQYFGPGTRLTVT.

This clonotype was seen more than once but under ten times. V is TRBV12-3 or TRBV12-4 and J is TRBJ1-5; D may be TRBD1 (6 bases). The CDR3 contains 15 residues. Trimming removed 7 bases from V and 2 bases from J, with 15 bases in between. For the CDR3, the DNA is TGTGCCAGCACAGCTGGGGGGCGCGGCAATCAGCCCCAGCATTTT. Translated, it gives CASTAGGRGNQPQHF.

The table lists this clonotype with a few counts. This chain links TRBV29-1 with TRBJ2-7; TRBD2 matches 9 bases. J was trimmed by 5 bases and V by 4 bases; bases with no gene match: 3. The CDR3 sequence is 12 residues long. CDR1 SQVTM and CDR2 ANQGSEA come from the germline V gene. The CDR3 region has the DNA TGCAGCGTTGGGGCGGGAGGGGACGAGCAGTACTTC. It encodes CSVGAGGDEQYF.

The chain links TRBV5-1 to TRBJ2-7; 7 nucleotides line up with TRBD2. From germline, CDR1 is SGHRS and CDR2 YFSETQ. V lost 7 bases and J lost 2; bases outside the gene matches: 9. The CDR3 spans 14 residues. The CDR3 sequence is CASQREGRAYEQYF. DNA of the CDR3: TGCGCCAGCCAAAGGGAGGGGAGGGCCTACGAGCAGTACTTC.

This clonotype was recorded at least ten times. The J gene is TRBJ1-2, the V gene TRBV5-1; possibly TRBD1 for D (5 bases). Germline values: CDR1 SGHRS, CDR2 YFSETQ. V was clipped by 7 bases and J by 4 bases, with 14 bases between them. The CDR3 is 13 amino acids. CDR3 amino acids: CASGEGTLYGYTF. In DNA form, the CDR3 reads TGCGCCAGCGGAGAGGGGACCCTCTATGGCTACACCTTC.

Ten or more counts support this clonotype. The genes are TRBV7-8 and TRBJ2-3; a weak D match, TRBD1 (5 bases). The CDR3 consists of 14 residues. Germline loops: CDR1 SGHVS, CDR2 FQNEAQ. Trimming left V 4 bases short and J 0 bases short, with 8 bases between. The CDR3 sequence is CASSSQGSTDTQYF. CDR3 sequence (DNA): TGTGCCAGCAGCTCCCAGGGTAGCACAGATACGCAGTATTTT.

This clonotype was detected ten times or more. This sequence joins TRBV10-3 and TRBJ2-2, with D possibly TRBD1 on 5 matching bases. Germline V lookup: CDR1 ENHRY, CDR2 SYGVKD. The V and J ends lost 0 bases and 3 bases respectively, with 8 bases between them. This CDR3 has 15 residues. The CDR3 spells CAISESGRDTGELFF. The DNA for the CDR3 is TGTGCCATCAGTGAGTCGGGCAGGGACACCGGGGAGCTGTTTTTT.

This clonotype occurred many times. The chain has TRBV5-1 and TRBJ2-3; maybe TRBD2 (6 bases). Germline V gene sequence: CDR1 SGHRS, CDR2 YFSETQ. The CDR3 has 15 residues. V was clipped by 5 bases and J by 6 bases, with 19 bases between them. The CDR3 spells CASSSADNLADTQYF. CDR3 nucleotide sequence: TGCGCCAGCAGTTCTGCCGACAATCTAGCGGATACGCAGTATTTT.

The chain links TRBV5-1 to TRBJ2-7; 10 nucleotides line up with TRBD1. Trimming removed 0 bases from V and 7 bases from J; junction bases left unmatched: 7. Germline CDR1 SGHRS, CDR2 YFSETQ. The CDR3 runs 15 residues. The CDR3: CASSLGSDRGREQYF. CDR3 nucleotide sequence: TGCGCCAGCAGCTTGGGGTCCGACAGGGGGCGTGAGCAGTACTTC.

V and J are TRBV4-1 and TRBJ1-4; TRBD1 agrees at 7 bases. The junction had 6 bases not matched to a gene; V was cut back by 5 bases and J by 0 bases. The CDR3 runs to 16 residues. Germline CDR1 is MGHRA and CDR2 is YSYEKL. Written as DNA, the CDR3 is TGCGCCAGCAGCGGAAGACAGGGTCCAACTAATGAAAAACTGTTTTTT. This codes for CASSGRQGPTNEKLFF.

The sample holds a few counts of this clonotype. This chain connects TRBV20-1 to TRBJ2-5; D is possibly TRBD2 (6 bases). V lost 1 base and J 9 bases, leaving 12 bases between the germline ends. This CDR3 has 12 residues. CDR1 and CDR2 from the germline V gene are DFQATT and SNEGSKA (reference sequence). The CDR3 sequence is CSARAGDEAQYF. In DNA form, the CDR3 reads TGCAGTGCTAGAGCGGGAGACGAGGCCCAGTACTTC.

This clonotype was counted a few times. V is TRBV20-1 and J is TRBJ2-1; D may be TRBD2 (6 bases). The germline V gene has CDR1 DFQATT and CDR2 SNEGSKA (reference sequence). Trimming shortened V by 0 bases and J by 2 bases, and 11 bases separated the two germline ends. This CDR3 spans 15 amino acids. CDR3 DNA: TGCAGTGCTAGAGATAGGAGGGAAACCTACAATGAGCAGTTCTTC. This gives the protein CSARDRRETYNEQFF.

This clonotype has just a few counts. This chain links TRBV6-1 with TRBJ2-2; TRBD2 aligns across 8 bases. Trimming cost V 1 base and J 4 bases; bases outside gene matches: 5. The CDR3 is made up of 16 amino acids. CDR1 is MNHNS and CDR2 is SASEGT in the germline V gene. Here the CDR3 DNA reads TGTGCCAGCAGTGAAGTAGCGGGATCTTTCACCGGGGAGCTGTTTTTT. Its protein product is CASSEVAGSFTGELFF.

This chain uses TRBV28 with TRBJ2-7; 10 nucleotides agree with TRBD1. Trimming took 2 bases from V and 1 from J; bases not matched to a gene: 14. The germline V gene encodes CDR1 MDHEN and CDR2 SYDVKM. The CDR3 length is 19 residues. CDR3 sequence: CASSLPSTGGGIGSYEQYF. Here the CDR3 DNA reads TGTGCCAGCAGTTTACCTTCGACAGGGGGCGGGATAGGTTCCTACGAGCAGTACTTC.

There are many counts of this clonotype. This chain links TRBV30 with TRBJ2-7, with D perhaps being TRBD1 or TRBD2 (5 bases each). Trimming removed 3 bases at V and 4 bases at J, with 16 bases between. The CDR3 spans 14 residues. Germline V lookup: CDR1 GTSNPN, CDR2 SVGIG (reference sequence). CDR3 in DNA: TGTGCCTGGAGGTCCGGGACCGGTTATTACGAGCAGTACTTC. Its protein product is CAWRSGTGYYEQYF. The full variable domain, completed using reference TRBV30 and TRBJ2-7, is SQTIHQWPATLVQPVGSPLSLECTVEGTSNPNLYWYRQAAGRGLQLLFYSVGIGQISSEVPQNLSASRPQDRQFILSSKKLLLSDSGFYLCAWRSGTGYYEQYFGPGTRLTVT.

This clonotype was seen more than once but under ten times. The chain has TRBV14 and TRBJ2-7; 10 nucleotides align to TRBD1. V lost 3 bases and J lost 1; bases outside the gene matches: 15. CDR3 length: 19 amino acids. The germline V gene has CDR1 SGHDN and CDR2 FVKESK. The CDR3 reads CASSHLRSDRGKFSYEQYF. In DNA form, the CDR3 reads TGTGCCAGCAGCCACTTGAGGTCGGACAGGGGGAAATTTTCCTACGAGCAGTACTTC.

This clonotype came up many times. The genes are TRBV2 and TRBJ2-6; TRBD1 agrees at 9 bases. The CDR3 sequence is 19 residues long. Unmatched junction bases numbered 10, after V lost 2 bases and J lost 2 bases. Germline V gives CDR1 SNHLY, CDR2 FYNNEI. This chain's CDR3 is CASSELGTGKSAGANVLTF. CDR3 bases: TGTGCCAGCAGTGAATTAGGGACAGGGAAATCGGCTGGGGCCAACGTCCTGACTTTC.

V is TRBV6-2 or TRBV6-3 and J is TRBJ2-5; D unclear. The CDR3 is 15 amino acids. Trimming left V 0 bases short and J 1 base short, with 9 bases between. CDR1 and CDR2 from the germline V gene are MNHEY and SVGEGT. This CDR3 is CASSYSYGLQETQYF. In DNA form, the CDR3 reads TGTGCCAGCAGTTACTCGTACGGCCTCCAAGAGACCCAGTACTTC.

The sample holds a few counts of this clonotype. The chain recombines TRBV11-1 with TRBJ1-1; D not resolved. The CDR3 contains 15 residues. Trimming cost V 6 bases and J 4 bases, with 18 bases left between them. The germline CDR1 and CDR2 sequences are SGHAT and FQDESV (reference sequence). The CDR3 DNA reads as TGTGCCAGCAGTCTCAACGCTGATCAGAGCACTGAAGCTTTCTTT. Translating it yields CASSLNADQSTEAFF.